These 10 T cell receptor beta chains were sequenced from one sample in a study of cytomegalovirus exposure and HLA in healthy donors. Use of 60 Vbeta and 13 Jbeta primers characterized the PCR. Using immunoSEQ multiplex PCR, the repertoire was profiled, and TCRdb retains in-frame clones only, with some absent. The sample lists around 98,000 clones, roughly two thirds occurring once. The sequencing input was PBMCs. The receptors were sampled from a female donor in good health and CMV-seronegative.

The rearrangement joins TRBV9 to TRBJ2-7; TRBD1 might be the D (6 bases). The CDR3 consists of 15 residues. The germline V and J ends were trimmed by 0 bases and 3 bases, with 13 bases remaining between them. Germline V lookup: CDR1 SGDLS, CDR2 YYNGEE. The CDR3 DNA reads TGTGCCAGCAGCGTAGCTCATGGGGACAACTACGAGCAGTACTTC. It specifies CASSVAHGDNYEQYF.

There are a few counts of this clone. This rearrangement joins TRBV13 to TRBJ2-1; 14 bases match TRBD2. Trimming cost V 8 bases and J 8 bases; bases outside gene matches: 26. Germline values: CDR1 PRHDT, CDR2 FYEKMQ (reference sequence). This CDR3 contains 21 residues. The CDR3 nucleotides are TGTGCCAGCGGTGGGCCAAATTCCGGGACTAGCGGGAGATGGGTCGGGTATGAGCAGTTCTTC. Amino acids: CASGGPNSGTSGRWVGYEQFF.

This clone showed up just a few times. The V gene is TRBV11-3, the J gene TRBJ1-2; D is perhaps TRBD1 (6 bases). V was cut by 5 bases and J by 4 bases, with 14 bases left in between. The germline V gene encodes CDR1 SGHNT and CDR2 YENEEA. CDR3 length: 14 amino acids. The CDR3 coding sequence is TGTGCCAGCAGCCCGCGGGGGGCCGTCTATGGCTACACCTTC. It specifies CASSPRGAVYGYTF. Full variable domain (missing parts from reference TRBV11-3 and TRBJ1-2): EAGVVQSPRYKIIEKKQPVAFWCNPISGHNTLYWYLQNLGQGPELLIRYENEEAVDDSQLPKDRFSAERLKGVDSTLKIQPAELGDSAVYLCASSPRGAVYGYTFGSGTRLTVV.

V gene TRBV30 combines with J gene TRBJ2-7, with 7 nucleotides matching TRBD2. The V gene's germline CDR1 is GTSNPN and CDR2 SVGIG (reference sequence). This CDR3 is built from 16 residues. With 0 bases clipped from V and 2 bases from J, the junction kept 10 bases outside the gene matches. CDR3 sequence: CAWSVLPAGITYEQYF. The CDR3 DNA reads TGTGCCTGGAGTGTACTGCCAGCGGGAATCACCTACGAGCAGTACTTC.

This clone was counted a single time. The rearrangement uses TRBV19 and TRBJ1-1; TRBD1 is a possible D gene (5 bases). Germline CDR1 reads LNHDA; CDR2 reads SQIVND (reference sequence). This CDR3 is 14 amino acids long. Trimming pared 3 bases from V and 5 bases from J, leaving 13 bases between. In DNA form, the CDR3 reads TGTGCCAGTAGTATTCTATCCCCAGGGACTGAAGCTTTCTTT. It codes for CASSILSPGTEAFF.

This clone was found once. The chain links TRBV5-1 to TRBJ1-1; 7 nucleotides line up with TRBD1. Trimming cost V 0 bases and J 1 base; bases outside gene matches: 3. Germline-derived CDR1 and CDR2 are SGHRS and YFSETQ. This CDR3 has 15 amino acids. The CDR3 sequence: CASSLARGSNTEAFF. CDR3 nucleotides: TGCGCCAGCAGCTTGGCCAGGGGGTCGAACACTGAAGCTTTCTTT. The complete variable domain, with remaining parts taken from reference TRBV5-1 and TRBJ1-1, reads KAGVTQTPRYLIKTRGQQVTLSCSPISGHRSVSWYQQTPGQGLQFLFEYFSETQRNKGNFPGRFSGRQFSNSRSEMNVSTLELGDSALYLCASSLARGSNTEAFFGQGTRLTVV.

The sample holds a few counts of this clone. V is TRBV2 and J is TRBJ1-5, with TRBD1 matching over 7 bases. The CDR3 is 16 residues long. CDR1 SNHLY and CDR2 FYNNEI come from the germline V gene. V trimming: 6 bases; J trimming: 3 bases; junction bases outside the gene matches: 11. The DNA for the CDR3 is TGTGCCAGCAGCGAACAGGGGCCCCAAGCCAATCAGCCCCAGCATTTT. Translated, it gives CASSEQGPQANQPQHF.

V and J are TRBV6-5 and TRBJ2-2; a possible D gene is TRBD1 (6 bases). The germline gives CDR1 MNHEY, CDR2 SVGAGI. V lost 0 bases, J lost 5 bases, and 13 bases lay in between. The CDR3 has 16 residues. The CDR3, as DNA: TGTGCCAGCAGTTACTCTTCCGGGACACGGACCGGGGAGCTGTTTTTT. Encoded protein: CASSYSSGTRTGELFF.

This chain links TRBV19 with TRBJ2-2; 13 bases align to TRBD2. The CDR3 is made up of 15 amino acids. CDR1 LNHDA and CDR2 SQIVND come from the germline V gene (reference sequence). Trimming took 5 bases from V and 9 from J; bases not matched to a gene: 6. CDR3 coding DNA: TGTGCCAGTAGTCCGGGGACTAGCGGGGTCCGGGAGCTGTTTTTT. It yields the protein CASSPGTSGVRELFF.

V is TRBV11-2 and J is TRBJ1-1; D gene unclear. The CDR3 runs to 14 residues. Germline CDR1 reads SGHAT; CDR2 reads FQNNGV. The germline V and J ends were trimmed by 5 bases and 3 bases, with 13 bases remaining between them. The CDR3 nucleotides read TGTGCCAGCAGCCGTAGTCGGCAGGACACTGAAGCTTTCTTT. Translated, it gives CASSRSRQDTEAFF. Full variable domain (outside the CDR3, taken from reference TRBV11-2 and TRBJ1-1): EAGVAQSPRYKIIEKRQSVAFWCNPISGHATLYWYQQILGQGPKLLIQFQNNGVVDDSQLPKDRFSAERLKGVDSTLKIQPAKLEDSAVYLCASSRSRQDTEAFFGQGTRLTVV.